This T cell receptor beta chain was found in a study of shared T cell receptors in the human thymus. The table came from immunoSEQ multiplex PCR; TCRdb's copy has only in-frame clones and leaves some out. The sample lists some 660,000 clones; more than 70% were seen once. In addition, the sample was reused for a study of human thymus T cells. That publication notes: Immunologically healthy infants in Finland undergoing congenital heart defect surgery were the donors.

The receptor's source is a boy under two years old with a congenital heart defect. Source material: thymocytes.

CDR3 in DNA: TGTGCCAGCAGCCAAAGGCGGGGTTTCACAGATACGCAGTATTTT. Residues: CASSQRRGFTDTQYF. The chain recombines TRBV14 with TRBJ2-3, with D tentatively TRBD2 (6 bases). V dropped 2 bases and J dropped 2 bases, with 11 bases sitting between them. This CDR3 region has 15 residues. CDR1 is SGHDN and CDR2 is FVKESK in the germline V gene.